This T cell receptor (beta chain) was documented in a study of response to subunit inactivated influenza vaccine (dated by TCRdb to the late 2010s). For the wider study: Deep quantitative T cell receptor repertoire profiling was used in the study to track responses to a trivalent subunit inactivated influenza vaccine.

Study-wide findings and limitations: The authors proposed that each seasonal influenza vaccination may bring in only a limited number of new T cells.

The library was made by RT-PCR. Sequencing was carried out with an Illumina HiSeq 2500. TCRdb reprocessing: public reads trimmed at Q25 with fastp, clones called with MiXCR, in-frame beta chains kept. All rows with the same CDR3 protein become a single entry with the most common DNA and genes. Here the sample has roughly 760,000 distinct CDR3 sequences; 21% occur a single time. The top ten hold roughly a tenth of the sample. Details on this clonotype: The clone's antigen remains unknown. The sample holds no much larger clone one base away, and base qualities are not on file.

From a lookup of the germline V gene (reference sequence), CDR1 and CDR2 are LGHDT and YNNKEL. The CDR3 contains 12 residues, cysteine and phenylalanine counted. Only the CDR3 DNA is retained, 36 bases long and in frame from the first base. Trimming removed 6 bases from V and 9 bases from J; the gene matches leave 7 bases unexplained. The sequence derives from a man aged 50 to 59 who received an inactivated influenza vaccine. Donor details come from another sample of the same person, matched by shared clones. Recombination linked TRBV3-1 to TRBJ1-2, with 7 bases in between that match TRBD1. This sample comprised PBMCs from blood, obtained roughly 5 days after vaccination. The CDR3 reads as follows: CASRQGTASYTF. The DNA sequence is as follows: TGTGCCAGCAGACAGGGGACTGCCAGCTACACCTTC.